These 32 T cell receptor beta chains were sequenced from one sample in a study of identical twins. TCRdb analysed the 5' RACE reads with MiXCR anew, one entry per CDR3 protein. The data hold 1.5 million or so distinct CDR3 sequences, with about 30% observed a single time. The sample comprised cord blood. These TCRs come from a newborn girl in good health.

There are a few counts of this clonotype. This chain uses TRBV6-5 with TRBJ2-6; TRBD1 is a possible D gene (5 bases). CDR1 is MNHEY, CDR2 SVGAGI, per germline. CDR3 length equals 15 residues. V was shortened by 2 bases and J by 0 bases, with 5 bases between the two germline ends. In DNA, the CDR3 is TGTGCCAGCAGTTACCAGGGCTCTGGGGCCAACGTCCTGACTTTC. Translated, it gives CASSYQGSGANVLTF.

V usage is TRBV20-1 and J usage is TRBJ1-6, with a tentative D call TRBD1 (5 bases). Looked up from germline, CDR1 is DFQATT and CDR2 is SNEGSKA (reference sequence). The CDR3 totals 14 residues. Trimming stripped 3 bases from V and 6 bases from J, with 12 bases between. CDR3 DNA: TGCAGTGCTAGTCGGCAGGGTTCTAATTCACCCCTCCACTTT. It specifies CSASRQGSNSPLHF.

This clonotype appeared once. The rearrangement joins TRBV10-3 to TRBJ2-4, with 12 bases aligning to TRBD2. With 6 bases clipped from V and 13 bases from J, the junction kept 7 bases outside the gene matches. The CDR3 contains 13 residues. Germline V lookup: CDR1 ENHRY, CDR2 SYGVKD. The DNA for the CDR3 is TGTGCCATCAGCGGGACTAGCGGGTTAGAGCAGTACTTC. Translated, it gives CAISGTSGLEQYF.

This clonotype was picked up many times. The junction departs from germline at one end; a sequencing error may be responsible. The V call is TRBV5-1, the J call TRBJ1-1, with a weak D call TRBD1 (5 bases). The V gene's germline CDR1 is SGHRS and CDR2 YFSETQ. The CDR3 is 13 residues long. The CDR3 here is CASSLDRYTEAFF. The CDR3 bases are TGTGCCAGCAGCCTAGACAGATACACTGAAGCTTTCTTT.

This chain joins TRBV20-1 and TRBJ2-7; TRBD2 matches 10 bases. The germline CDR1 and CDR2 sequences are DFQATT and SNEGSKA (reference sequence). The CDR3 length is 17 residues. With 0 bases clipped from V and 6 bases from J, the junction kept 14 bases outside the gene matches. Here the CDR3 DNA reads TGCAGTGCTAGAGAAGTGGTTCCGCTAGCGGGAGTAACCGAGCAGTACTTC. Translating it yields CSAREVVPLAGVTEQYF.

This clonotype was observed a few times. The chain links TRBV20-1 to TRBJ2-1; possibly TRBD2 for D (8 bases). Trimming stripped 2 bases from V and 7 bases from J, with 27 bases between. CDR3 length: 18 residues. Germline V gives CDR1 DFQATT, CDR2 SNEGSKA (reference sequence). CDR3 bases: TGCAGTGCTAGACCGGGACAGTCTAGCGGGTTTAGCGCTAATGAGCAGTTCTTC. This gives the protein CSARPGQSSGFSANEQFF.

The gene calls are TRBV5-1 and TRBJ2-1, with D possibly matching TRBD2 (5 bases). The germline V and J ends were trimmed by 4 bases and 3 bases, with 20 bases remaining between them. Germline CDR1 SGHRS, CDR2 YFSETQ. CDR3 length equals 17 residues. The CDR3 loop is CASSPVKISGIYNEQFF. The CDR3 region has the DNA TGCGCCAGCAGCCCCGTCAAGATAAGCGGAATCTACAATGAGCAGTTCTTC.

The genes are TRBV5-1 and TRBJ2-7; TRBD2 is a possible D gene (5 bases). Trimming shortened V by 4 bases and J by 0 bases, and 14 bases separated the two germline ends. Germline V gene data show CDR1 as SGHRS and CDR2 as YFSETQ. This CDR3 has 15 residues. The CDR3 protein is CASSTSTGSSYEQYF. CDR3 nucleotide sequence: TGCGCCAGCAGCACCTCGACGGGGAGCTCCTACGAGCAGTACTTC.

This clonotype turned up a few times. CDR3: CASSLWDRTNQPQHF. Here the CDR3 DNA reads TGTGCCAGCAGTTTATGGGACAGGACGAATCAGCCCCAGCATTTT. V is TRBV28 and J is TRBJ1-5; 7 bases are a match to TRBD1. The CDR3 has 15 residues. After removal of 0 bases from V and 4 bases from J, the junction contained 3 bases not matched to a gene. Germline V gene sequence: CDR1 MDHEN, CDR2 SYDVKM.

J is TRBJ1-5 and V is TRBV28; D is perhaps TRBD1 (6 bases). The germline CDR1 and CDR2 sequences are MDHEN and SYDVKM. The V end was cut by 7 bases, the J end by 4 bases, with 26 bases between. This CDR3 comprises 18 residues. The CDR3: CASIYGGRRVLYNQPQHF. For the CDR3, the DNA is TGTGCCAGCATTTATGGGGGGCGCCGAGTTTTGTATAATCAGCCCCAGCATTTT.

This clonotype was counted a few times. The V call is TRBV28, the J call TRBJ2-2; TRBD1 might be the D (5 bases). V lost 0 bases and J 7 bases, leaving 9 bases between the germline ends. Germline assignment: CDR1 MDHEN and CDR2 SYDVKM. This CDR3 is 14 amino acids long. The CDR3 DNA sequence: TGTGCCAGCAGTTTATGGCAGGGTCACGGGGAGCTGTTTTTT. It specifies CASSLWQGHGELFF.

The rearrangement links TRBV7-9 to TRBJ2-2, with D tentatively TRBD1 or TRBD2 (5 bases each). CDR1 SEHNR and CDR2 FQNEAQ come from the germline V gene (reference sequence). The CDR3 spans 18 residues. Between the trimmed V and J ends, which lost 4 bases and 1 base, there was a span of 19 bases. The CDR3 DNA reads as TGTGCCAGCAGCTCCCGAGGGGCTCCAGAAGGGAACACCGGGGAGCTGTTTTTT. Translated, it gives CASSSRGAPEGNTGELFF. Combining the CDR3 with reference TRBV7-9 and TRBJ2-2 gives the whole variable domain DTGVSQNPRHKITKRGQNVTFRCDPISEHNRLYWYRQTLGQGPEFLTYFQNEAQLEKSRLLSDRFSAERPKGSFSTLEIQRTEQGDSAMYLCASSSRGAPEGNTGELFFGEGSRLTVL.

CDR3 loop: CASSDTSGLNEQYF. In nucleotides, the CDR3 is TGTGCCAGCAGTGACACTAGCGGGTTAAATGAGCAGTACTTC. The rearrangement links TRBV27 to TRBJ2-5, with 9 bases lining up with TRBD2. CDR3 length: 14 amino acids. The germline gives CDR1 MNHEY, CDR2 SMNVEV (reference sequence). The junction had 12 bases not matched to a gene; V was cut back by 5 bases and J by 11 bases.

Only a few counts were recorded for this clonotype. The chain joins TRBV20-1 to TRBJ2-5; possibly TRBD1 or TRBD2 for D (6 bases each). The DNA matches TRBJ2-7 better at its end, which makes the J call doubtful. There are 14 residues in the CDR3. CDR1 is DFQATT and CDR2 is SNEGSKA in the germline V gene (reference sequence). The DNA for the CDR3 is TGCAGTCGTCGGAGGGGGAATTCTCTCGGCGAGCAGTACTTC. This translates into CSRRRGNSLGEQYF.

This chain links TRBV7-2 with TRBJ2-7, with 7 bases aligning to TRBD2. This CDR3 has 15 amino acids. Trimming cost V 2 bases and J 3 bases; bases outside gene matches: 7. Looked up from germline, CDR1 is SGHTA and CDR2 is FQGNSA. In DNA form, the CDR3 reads TGTGCCAGCAGCTTATTGGCTCTAGCGGACTACGAGCAGTACTTC. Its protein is CASSLLALADYEQYF.

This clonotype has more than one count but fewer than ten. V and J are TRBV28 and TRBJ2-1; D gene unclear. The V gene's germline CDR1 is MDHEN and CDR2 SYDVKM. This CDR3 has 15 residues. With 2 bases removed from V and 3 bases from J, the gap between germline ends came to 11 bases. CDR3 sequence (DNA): TGTGCCAGCAGTTTACCCACGGGTTTCTACAATGAGCAGTTCTTC. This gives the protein CASSLPTGFYNEQFF.

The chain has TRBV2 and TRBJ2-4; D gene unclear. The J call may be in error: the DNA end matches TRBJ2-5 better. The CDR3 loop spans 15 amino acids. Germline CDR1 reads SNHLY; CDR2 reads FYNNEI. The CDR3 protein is CASSEDPRLQETQYF. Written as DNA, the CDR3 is TGTGCCAGCAGTGAAGATCCCAGACTCCAAGAGACCCAGTACTTC.

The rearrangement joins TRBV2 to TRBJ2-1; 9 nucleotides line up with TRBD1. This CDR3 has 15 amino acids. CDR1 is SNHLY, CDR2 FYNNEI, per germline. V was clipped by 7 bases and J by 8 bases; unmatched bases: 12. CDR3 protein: CASIGGTGSVDEQFF. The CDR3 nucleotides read TGTGCCAGCATTGGAGGGACAGGGTCGGTCGATGAGCAGTTCTTC.

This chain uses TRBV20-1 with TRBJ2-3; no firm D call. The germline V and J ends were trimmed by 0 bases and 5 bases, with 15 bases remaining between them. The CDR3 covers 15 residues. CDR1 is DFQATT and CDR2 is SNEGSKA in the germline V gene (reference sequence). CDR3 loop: CSARDRIGPKDTQYF. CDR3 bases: TGCAGTGCTAGAGATAGAATAGGGCCGAAAGATACGCAGTATTTT.

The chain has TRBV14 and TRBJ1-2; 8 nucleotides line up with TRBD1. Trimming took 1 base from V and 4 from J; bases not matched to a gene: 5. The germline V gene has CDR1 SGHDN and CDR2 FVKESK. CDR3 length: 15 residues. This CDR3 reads CASSQVEGQAYGYTF. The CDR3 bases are TGTGCCAGCAGCCAAGTTGAGGGACAGGCCTATGGCTACACCTTC.

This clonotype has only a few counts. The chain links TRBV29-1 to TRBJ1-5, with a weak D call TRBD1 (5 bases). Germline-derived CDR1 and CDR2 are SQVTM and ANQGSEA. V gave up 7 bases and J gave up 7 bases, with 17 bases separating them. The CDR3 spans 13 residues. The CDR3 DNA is TGCAGCGCAGTATGGGGGTCAGGGCAGCCCCAGCATTTT. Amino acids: CSAVWGSGQPQHF.

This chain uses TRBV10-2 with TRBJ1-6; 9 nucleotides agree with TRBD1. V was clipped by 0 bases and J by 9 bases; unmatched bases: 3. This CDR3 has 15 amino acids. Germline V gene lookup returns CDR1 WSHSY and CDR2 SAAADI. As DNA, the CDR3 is TGCGCCAGCAGTGAGTCGGACAGGGGAACTTCACCCCTCCACTTT. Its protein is CASSESDRGTSPLHF.

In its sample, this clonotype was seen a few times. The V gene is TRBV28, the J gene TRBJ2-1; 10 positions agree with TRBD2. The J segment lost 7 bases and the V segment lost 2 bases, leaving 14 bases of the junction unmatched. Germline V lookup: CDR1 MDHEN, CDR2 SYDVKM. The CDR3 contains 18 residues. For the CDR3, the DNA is TGTGCCAGCAGTTTAGGGCGACTAGCGGGCCCTAAAGGGAATGAGCAGTTCTTC. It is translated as CASSLGRLAGPKGNEQFF.

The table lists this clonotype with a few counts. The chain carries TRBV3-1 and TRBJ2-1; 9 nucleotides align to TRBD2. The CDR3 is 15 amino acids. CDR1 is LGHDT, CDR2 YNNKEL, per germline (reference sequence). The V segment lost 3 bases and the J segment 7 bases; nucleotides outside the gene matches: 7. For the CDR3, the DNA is TGTGCCAGCAGCCATAGCGGGAGATATGTGAATGAGCAGTTCTTC. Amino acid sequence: CASSHSGRYVNEQFF.

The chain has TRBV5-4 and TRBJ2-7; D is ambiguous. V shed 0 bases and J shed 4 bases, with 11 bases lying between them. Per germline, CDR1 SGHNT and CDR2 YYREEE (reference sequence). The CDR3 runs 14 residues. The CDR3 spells CASSLGQKPYEQYF. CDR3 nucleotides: TGTGCCAGCAGCTTGGGGCAGAAACCATACGAGCAGTACTTC.

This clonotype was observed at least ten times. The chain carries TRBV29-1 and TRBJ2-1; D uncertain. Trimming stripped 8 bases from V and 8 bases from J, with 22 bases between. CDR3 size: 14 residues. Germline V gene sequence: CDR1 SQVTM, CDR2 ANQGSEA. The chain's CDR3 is CSLCSEGRWDEQFF. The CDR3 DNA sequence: TGCAGCCTCTGCTCCGAAGGACGCTGGGATGAGCAGTTCTTC.

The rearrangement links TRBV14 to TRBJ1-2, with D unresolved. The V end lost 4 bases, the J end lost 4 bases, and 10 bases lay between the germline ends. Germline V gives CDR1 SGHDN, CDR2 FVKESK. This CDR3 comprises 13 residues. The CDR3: CASSRGRFYGYTF. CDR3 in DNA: TGTGCCAGCAGCCGAGGACGGTTCTATGGCTACACCTTC.

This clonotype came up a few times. CDR3 sequence: CATSMAGPPEAFF. The CDR3 nucleotides read TGTGCCACCAGTATGGCCGGACCCCCGGAAGCTTTCTTT. The chain has TRBV24-1 and TRBJ1-1; D is uncertain. This CDR3 has 13 amino acids. Trimming left V 6 bases short and J 8 bases short, with 15 bases between. The germline V gene has CDR1 KGHDR and CDR2 SFDVKD.

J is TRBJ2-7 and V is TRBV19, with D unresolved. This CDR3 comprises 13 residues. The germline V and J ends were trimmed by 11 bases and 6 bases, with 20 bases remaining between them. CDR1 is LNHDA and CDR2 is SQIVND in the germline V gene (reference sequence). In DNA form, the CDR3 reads TGTGCCGCCGCTACATCGCACCGGCTCGAGCAGTACTTC. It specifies CAAATSHRLEQYF.

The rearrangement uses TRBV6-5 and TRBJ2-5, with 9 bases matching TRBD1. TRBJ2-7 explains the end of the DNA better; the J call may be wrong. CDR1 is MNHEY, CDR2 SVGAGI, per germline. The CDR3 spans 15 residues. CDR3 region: CASSPTGTGYREQYF. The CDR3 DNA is TGTGCCAGCAGCCCTACCGGGACAGGGTACCGCGAGCAGTACTTC.

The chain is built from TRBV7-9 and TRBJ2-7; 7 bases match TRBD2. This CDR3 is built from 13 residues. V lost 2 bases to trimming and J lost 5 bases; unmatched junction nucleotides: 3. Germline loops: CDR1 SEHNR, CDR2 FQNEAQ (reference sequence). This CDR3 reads CASSLIGTNEQYF. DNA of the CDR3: TGTGCCAGCAGCTTAATCGGGACTAACGAGCAGTACTTC. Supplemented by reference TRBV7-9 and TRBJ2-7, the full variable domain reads DTGVSQNPRHKITKRGQNVTFRCDPISEHNRLYWYRQTLGQGPEFLTYFQNEAQLEKSRLLSDRFSAERPKGSFSTLEIQRTEQGDSAMYLCASSLIGTNEQYFGPGTRLTVT.

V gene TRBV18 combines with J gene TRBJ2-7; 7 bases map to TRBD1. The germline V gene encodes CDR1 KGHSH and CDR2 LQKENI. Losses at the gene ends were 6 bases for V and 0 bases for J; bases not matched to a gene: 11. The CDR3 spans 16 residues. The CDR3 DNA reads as TGTGCCAGCTCCCTATCGCACAGGGGAATCTCCTACGAGCAGTACTTC. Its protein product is CASSLSHRGISYEQYF.